This TCR beta chain was documented in a study of HIV-infected patients and healthy controls. This clonotype has a count of ten or more. As yet, its antigen is unknown. V lost 0 bases, J lost 1 base, and 16 bases lay in between. Germline lookup yields CDR1 ENHRY and CDR2 SYGVKD. This CDR3 has 18 residues. General study results and limits: The authors saw processing only sixteen HIV-infected individuals as a major limitation on generality.

All unsorted peripheral T cells were captured because whole blood was used without fractionation. Alpha and beta constant-region primers primed reverse transcription of around 0.5 ug RNA. Using multiplexing indices, alpha and beta chain libraries were generated apart by chain-specific third strand synthesis. In TCRdb, the 5' RACE reads were re-called with MiXCR into one record per CDR3 protein. The top ten hold around 22% of the sample, which has more than 9,000 distinct CDR3 sequences, 9.3% seen once. V and J are TRBV10-3 and TRBJ1-3, with D possibly matching TRBD1 (6 bases). The receptor's source is an adult with HIV infection. The donor label of this sample is uncertain. This sample comprised blood, obtained before antiretroviral therapy. In nucleotides, the CDR3 is TGTGCCATCAGTGAGTCGTATTTCGGGGGCTCTTCTGGAAACACCATATATTTT. It encodes CAISESYFGGSSGNTIYF.